The 2 T cell receptor beta chains reported below all come from one sample, sequenced in a study of T cell changes during pregnancy in multiple sclerosis. The repertoire was sequenced with immunoSEQ multiplex PCR; TCRdb's copy has only in-frame clones and lacks some. The sample holds roughly 61,000 clones, about nine tenths seen once. The starting material was peripheral blood, obtained in the first trimester of pregnancy. These receptors were taken from a female donor in good health, enrolled as a control in a pregnancy study.

This chain links TRBV7-2 with TRBJ1-1; 9 nucleotides align to TRBD1. This CDR3 spans 16 amino acids. CDR1 is SGHTA and CDR2 is FQGNSA in the germline V gene. After removal of 5 bases from V and 1 base from J, the junction contained 8 bases not matched to a gene. The CDR3 nucleotides read TGTGCCAGCAGCCCAAAGGACAGGGGACAGAACACTGAAGCTTTCTTT. It yields the protein CASSPKDRGQNTEAFF.

This clone was counted a single time. The rearrangement links TRBV13 to TRBJ1-5; D is ambiguous. Trimming shortened V by 4 bases and J by 3 bases, and 10 bases separated the two germline ends. This CDR3 has 14 residues. Germline V gives CDR1 PRHDT, CDR2 FYEKMQ (reference sequence). The CDR3 loop reads CASSSGVLNQPQHF. In nucleotides, the CDR3 is TGTGCCAGCAGCTCCGGGGTCCTCAATCAGCCCCAGCATTTT.